This T cell receptor (beta chain) comes out of a study of cytomegalovirus exposure and HLA in healthy donors. Study-level information: Around 78 million unique TCRs, all from HLA-typed donors, were included in an early release of the data.

Germline V gene sequence: CDR1 SGDLS, CDR2 YYNGEE. The CDR3 is 13 amino acids. The V and J ends lost 4 bases and 0 bases respectively, with 8 bases between them. The PCR used 60 Vbeta and 13 Jbeta primers. Profiled with immunoSEQ multiplex PCR; TCRdb holds only in-frame clones, not every one. The sample consists of around 170,000 clones, roughly 71% of them appearing once. The chain has TRBV9 and TRBJ2-7, with D unresolved. The sample consisted of PBMCs. The receptor's source is a girl between 10 and 17 years old in good health and CMV-seronegative. The CDR3 is CASSPPTSYEQYF. Here the CDR3 DNA reads TGTGCCAGCAGCCCCCCTACCTCCTACGAGCAGTACTTC. The full variable domain, rest sourced from reference TRBV9 and TRBJ2-7, is DSGVTQTPKHLITATGQRVTLRCSPRSGDLSVYWYQQSLDQGLQFLIQYYNGEERAKGNILERFSAQQFPDLHSELNLSSLELGDSALYFCASSPPTSYEQYFGPGTRLTVT.